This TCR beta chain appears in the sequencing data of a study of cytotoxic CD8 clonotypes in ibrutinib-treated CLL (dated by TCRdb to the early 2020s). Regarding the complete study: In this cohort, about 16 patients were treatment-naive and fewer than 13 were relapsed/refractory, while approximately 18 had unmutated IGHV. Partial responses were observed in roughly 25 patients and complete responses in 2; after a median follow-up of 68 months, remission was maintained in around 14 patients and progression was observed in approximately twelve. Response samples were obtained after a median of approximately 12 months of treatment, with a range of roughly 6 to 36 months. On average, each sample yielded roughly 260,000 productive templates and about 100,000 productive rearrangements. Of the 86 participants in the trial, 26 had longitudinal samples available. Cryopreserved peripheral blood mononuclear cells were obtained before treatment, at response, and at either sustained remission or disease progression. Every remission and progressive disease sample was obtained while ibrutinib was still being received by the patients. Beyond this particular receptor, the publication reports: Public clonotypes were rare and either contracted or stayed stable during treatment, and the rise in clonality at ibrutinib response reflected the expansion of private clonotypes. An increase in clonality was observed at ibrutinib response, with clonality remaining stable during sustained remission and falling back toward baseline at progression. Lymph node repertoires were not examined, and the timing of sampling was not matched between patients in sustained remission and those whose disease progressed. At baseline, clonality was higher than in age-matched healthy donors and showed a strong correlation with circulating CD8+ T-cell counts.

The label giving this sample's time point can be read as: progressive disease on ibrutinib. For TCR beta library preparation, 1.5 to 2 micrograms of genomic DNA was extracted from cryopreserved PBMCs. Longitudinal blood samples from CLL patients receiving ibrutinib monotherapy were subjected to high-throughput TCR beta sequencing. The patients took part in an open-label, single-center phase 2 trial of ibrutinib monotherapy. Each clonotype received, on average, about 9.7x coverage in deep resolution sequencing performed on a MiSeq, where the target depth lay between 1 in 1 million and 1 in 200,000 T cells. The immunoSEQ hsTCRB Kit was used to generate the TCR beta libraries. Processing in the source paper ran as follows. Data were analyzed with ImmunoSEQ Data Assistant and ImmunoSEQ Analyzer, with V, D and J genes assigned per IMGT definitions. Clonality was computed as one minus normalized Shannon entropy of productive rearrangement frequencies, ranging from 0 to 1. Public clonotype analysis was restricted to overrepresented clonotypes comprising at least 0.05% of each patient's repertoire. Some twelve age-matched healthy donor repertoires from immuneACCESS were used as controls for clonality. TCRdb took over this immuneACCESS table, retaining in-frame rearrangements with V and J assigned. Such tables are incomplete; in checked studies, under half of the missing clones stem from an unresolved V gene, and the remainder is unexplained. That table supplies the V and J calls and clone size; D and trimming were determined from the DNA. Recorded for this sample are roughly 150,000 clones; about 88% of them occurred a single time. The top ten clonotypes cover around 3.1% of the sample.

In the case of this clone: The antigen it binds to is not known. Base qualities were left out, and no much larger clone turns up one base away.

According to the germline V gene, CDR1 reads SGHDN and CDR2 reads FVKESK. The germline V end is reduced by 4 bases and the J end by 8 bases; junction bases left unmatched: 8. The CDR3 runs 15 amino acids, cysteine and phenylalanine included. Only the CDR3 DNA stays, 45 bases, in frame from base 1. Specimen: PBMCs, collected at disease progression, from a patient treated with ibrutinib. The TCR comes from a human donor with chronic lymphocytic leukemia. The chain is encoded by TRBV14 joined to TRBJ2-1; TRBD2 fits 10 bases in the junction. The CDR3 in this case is CASSPSGRAVYEQFF. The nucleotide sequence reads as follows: TGTGCCAGCAGCCCAAGCGGGAGGGCCGTGTATGAGCAGTTCTTC.